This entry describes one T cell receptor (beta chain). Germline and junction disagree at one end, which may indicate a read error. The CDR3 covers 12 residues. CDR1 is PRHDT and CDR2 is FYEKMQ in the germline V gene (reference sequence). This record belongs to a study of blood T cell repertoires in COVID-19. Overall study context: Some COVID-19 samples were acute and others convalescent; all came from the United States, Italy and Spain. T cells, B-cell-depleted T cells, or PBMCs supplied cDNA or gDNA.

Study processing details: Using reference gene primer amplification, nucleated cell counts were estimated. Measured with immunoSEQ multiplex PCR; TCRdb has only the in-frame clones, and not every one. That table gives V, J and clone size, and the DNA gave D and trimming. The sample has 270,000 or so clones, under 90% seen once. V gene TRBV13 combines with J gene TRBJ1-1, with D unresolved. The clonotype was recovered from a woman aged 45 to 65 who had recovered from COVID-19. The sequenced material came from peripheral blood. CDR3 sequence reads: CASREGALREIF. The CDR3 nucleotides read TGTGCCAGCAGGGAGGGAGCGCTTCGGGAAATCTTT.